The clone carrying this T cell receptor beta chain has a count of ten or more. Its specificity is not known. The data belong to a study of regulatory T cells in long-lasting Graves disease. The sample's time point: newly diagnosed GD, antithyroid drugs for less than 3 months. The authors made the TCR library using RNA they extracted from PBMCs. Study-level points and caveats: In persistent patients, shared public clonotypes (around 2,600) outnumbered those in new patients (roughly 1,000). Having only a small sample size may have limited accuracy.

CDR1 and CDR2 (germline): SGHVS, FNYEAQ. The CDR3 covers 15 residues. Trimming shortened V by 3 bases and J by 0 bases, and 9 bases separated the two germline ends. CDR3 regions were amplified by Arm-PCR using iRepertoire HTBI primers to build TCR beta libraries. TCRdb re-called the multiplex PCR reads through MiXCR, storing one row per CDR3 protein. The data contain roughly 250,000 distinct CDR3 sequences, 15% to 20% of them singletons. This same sample was also taken into another study, of T cells in Graves' hyperthyroidism and ophthalmopathy. That work states: HTBI primers were used for first-round RT-PCR of the TCR CDR3. The model foresaw ophthalmopathy a median roughly 6 months prior to onset.

J is TRBJ1-3 and V is TRBV7-6; D ambiguous. Sequences were derived from peripheral blood mononuclear cells (PBMCs), sampled at new diagnosis, from a patient treated with antithyroid drugs. This clonotype originated in a woman aged 25 to 39 with Graves disease. This CDR3 reads CASSFGFTSGNTIYF. DNA of the CDR3: TGTGCCAGCAGCTTCGGCTTTACCTCTGGAAACACCATATATTTT.